The sequence of this TCR beta chain was determined in a study of beta chain features in type 1 diabetes. Germline V gene sequence: CDR1 MNHEY, CDR2 SMNVEV (reference sequence). J lost 3 bases, V lost 3 bases, and 4 bases had no gene match. The CDR3 sequence is 14 residues long. The whole isolated RNA underwent reverse transcription, so sequencing captured expressed TCRB transcripts. Sequenced by immunoSEQ multiplex PCR; TCRdb stores in-frame clones only, minus some. The sample has 900,000 or so clones; roughly a sixth are singletons. The sample holds a few counts of this clone. Sequenced sample: naive CD4+ T cells from blood. The genes are TRBV27 and TRBJ2-5, with 7 bases aligning to TRBD2. This TCR derives from a woman aged 18-29 years in good health. CDR3 nucleotides: TGTGCCAGCAGTTTCCTAGCGGTCAAAGAGACCCAGTACTTC. Its translation: CASSFLAVKETQYF.